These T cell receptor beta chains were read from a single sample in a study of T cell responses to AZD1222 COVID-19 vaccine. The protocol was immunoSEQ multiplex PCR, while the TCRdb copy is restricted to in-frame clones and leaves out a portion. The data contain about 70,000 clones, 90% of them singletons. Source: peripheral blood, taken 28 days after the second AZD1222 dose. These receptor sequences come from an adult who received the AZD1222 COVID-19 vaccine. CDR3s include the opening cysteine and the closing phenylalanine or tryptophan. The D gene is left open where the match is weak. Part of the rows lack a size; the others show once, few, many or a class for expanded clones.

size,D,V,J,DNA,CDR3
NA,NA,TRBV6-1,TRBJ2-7,TGTGCCAGCAGTGAATCGGGCAGCGGCGAGCAGTACTTC,CASSESGSGEQYF
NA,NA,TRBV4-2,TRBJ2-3,TGTGCCAGCAGCCAATGGACGGGGGGCACAGATACGCAGTATTTT,CASSQWTGGTDTQYF
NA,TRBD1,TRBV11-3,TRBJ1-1,TGTGCCAGCAGCCCGGGACAGATGAACACTGAAGCTTTCTTT,CASSPGQMNTEAFF
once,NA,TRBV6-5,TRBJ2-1,TGTGCCAGCACTTTGGGGTACATGAATGAGCAGTTCTTC,CASTLGYMNEQFF
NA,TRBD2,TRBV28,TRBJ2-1,TGTGCCAGCAGTCTACTAGCGGGGCTATACAATGAGCAGTTCTTC,CASSLLAGLYNEQFF
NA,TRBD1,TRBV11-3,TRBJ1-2,TGTGCCAGCAGCTTAGGTGGGACAGCGAACTCTAACTATGGCTACACCTTC,CASSLGGTANSNYGYTF
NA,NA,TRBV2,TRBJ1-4,TGTGCCAGCAGTAGTGGTGCGGGACCTAATGAAAAACTGTTTTTT,CASSSGAGPNEKLFF
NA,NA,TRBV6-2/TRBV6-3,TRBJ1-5,TGTGCCAGCAGTTACAGGTTTAGCAATCAGCCCCAGCATTTT,CASSYRFSNQPQHF
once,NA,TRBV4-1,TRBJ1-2,TGCGCCAGCAGCCAAGTAAATGGTATCGAAGGCTACACCTTC,CASSQVNGIEGYTF
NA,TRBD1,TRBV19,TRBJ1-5,TGTGCCAGTACCCAGGACAGGGGGAGCAATCAGCCCCAGCATTTT,CASTQDRGSNQPQHF
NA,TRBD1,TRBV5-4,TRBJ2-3,TGTGCCAGCAGCCCCGCGGGACAGGTACCCGATACGCAGTATTTT,CASSPAGQVPDTQYF
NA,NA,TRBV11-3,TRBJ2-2,TGTGCCAGCAGCGCGGCCCCGGAGCTGTTTTTT,CASSAAPELFF
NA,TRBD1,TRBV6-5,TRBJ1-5,TGTGCCAGCAGTCCTTCGGGACAGGCTAATCAGCCCCAGCATTTT,CASSPSGQANQPQHF
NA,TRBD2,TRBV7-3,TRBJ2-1,TGTGCCAGCAGCTCTCCCTCAACTAGCGGGGTCAATGAGCAGTTCTTC,CASSSPSTSGVNEQFF
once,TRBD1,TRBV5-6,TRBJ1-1,TGTGCCAGCAGCACCGGGACAGGGGGCTATTTCGCTGAAGCTTTCTTT,CASSTGTGGYFAEAFF
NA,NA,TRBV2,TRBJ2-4,TGTGCCAGCAGGGGGCGATTAGCCAAAAACATTCAGTACTTC,CASRGRLAKNIQYF
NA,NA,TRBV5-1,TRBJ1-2,TGCGCCAGCAGCTTGGGACCCCCAGAGAACTATGGCTACACCTTC,CASSLGPPENYGYTF
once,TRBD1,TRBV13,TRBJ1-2,TGTGCCAGCAGCTTGCGGACAGGGAATAGCGCCTTC,CASSLRTGNSAF
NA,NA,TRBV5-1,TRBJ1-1,TGCGCCAGCAGCTACGGCAGTCAGAACACTGAAGCTTTCTTT,CASSYGSQNTEAFF
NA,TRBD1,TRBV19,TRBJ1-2,TGTGCCAGTAGTATTTGGGACAGGTCCAACTATGGCTACACCTTC,CASSIWDRSNYGYTF
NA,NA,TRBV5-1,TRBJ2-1,TGCGCCAGCAGCTTGGACACTTTAGCTTACAATGAGCAGTTCTTC,CASSLDTLAYNEQFF
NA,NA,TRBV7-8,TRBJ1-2,TGTGCCAGCAGCTACGGACAGCTCAGGAACTATGGCTACACCTTC,CASSYGQLRNYGYTF
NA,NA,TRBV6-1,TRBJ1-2,TGTGCCAGCAGTGAGACAGGTTATGACGGCTACACCTTC,CASSETGYDGYTF
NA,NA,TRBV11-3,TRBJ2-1,TGTGCCAGCAGCTTAGTCGCGGGGACCTACAATGAGCAGTTCTTC,CASSLVAGTYNEQFF
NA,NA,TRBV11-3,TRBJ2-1,TGTGCCAGCAGCTTCATCAGGGGAGCGCCCAGTACTGAGCAGTTCTTC,CASSFIRGAPSTEQFF
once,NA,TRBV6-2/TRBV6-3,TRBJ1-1,TGTGCCAGCAGTTACCCGGTCGGAGGTTTCACTGAAGCTTTCTTT,CASSYPVGGFTEAFF
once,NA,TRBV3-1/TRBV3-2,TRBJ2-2,TGTGCCAGCAGCCAAGTAGGTAGCTCCGGGGAGCTGTTTTTT,CASSQVGSSGELFF
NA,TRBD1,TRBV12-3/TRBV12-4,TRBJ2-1,TGTGCCAGCAGTAAAGGACAGGTCGATGAGCAGTTCTTC,CASSKGQVDEQFF
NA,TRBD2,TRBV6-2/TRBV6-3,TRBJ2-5,TGTGCCAGCAGTTACATTTCTAGCGGGACGGGAGAGACCCAGTACTTC,CASSYISSGTGETQYF
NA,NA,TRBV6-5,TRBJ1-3,TGTGCCAGCAGTTACTCGAGGGATTCTGGAAACACCATATATTTT,CASSYSRDSGNTIYF
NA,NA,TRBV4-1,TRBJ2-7,TGCGCCAGCAGCCAAGGAGGGGACCTCTCCTACGAGCAGTACTTC,CASSQGGDLSYEQYF
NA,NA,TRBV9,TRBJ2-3,TGTGCCAGCAGCGTAGTTGCAGATACGCAGTATTTT,CASSVVADTQYF
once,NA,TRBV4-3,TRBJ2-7,TGCGCCAGCAGCCAAGATACGTGGGATGGCTACGAGCAGTACTTC,CASSQDTWDGYEQYF
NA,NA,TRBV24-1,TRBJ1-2,TGTGCCACCAGTGACGGCCCAGAAACCTACTTC,CATSDGPETYF
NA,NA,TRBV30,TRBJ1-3,TGTGCCTGGAGAATCGGAGCGCGTGGAAACACCATATATTTT,CAWRIGARGNTIYF
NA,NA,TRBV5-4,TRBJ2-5,TGTGCCAGCAGCCCTCAGACTAGGCAAGAGACCCAGTACTTC,CASSPQTRQETQYF
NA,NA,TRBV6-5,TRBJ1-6,TGTGCCACCCGTGTCCTTCAGGGACCCCTCCACTTT,CATRVLQGPLHF
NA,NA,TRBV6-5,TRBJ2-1,TGTGCCAGCAGTTACCGGCAGGGGAATAATGAGCAGTTCTTC,CASSYRQGNNEQFF
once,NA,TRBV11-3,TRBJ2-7,TGTGCCAGCAGCTTCGCGGTAGGGCACTACGAGCAGTACTTC,CASSFAVGHYEQYF
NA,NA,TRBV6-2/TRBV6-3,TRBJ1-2,TGTGCCAGCAGTTATCTTGTCCGTAGCTATGGCTACACCTTC,CASSYLVRSYGYTF
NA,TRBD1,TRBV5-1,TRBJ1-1,TGCGCCAGCAGCGTCAGGGGGACTGAAGCTTTCTTT,CASSVRGTEAFF
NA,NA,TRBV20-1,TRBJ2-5,TGCAGTGCTAGGCAAGAGACCCAGTACTTC,CSARQETQYF
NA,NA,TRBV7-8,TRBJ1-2,TGTGCCAGCAGCTTAGCGAACCCGACCGGAGTCAATGGCTACACCTTC,CASSLANPTGVNGYTF
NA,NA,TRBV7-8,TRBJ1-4,TGTGCCAGCAGGGCCGGGACGCTTGAAAAACTGTTTTTT,CASRAGTLEKLFF
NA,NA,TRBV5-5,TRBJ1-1,TGTGCCAGCAGCGGGTTCGCGGGGAAAGAGGAAACTTTCTTT,CASSGFAGKEETFF
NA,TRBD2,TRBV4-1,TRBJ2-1,TGCGCCAGCAGCCAAGATAGGGCTAGCGGCAATGAGCAGTTCTTC,CASSQDRASGNEQFF
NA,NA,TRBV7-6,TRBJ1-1,TGTGCCAGCAGCTTAGTATCGGGGACGAACACTGAAGCTTTCTTT,CASSLVSGTNTEAFF
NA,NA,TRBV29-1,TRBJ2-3,TGCAGCGGTCAGATACTAGCAGCCACAGATACGCAGTATTTT,CSGQILAATDTQYF
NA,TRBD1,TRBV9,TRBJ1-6,TGTGCCAGCAGCACGGGACAGGGGAATTCACCCCTCCACTTT,CASSTGQGNSPLHF
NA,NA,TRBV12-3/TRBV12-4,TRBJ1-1,TGTGCCAGCACCACTATAGGGAGCACTGAAGCTTTCTTT,CASTTIGSTEAFF
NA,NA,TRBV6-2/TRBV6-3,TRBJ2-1,TGTGCCAGCAGTCCGGGGAGCTCCTACAATGAGCAGTTCTTC,CASSPGSSYNEQFF
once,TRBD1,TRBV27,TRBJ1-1,TGTGCCAGCAGACCCCACGACAGGGTTAAAGCTTTCTTT,CASRPHDRVKAFF
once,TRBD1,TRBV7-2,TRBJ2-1,TGTGCCAGCAGCTTAGGGACAGGGAATTATAATGAGCAGTTCTTC,CASSLGTGNYNEQFF
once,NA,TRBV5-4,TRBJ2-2,TGTGCCAGCAGCTTTGGGGGGCTCTTAGCTAACACCGGGGAGCTGTTTTTT,CASSFGGLLANTGELFF
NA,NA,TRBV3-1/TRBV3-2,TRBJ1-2,TGTGCCAGCAGCCAAGTACTGCGGGGATGGGGCTACACCTTC,CASSQVLRGWGYTF
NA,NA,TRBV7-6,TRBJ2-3,TGTGCCAGCAGCCTCCGATGGCGCGGGGCGACAGATACGCAGTATTTT,CASSLRWRGATDTQYF